This paragraph covers one TCR beta chain sequence. Those who participated ranged in age from about 18 to 89 years and resided in some 24 US areas. Participant reports of clinical history set cohort assignment. Donors of Cohort 3 who recovered were those that had two negative PCRs, clearance, or symptom resolution. Assay: immunoSEQ multiplex PCR; the TCRdb copy retains only in-frame clones and omits some. Of 150,000 to 200,000 clones in the sample, roughly 87% were seen once. This specimen belongs to a study of blood T cell repertoires in COVID-19. The CDR3 is 15 amino acids. Germline V lookup: CDR1 LGHDT, CDR2 YNNKEL (reference sequence). The V and J ends lost 3 bases and 7 bases, in that order; junction bases with no gene match: 9.

V is TRBV3-1 (or the pseudogene TRBV3-2) and J is TRBJ1-2; 9 nucleotides align to TRBD1. This receptor was taken from a woman younger than 45 who had recovered from COVID-19. Material for sequencing was PBMCs or T cells enriched from blood (not recorded which). This CDR3 reads CASSQRPQGAGGYTF. In DNA, the CDR3 is TGTGCCAGCAGCCAGAGGCCACAGGGGGCGGGTGGCTACACCTTC.